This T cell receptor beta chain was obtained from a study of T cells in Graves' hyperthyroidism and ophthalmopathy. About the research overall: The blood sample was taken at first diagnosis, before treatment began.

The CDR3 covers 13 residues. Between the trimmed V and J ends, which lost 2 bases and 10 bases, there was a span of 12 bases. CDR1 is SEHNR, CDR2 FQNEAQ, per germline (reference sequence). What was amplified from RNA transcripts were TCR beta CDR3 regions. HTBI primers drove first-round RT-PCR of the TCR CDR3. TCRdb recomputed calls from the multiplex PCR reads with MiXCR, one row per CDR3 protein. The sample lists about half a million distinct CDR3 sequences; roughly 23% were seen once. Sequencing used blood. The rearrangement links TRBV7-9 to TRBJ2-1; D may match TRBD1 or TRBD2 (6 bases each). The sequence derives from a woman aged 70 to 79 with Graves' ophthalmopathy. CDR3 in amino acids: CASSLWGAEEQFF. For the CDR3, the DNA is TGTGCCAGCAGCTTATGGGGGGCTGAAGAGCAGTTCTTC.